This passage covers 2 T cell receptor beta chains from one sample sequenced in a study of blood T cell repertoires in COVID-19. The assay was immunoSEQ multiplex PCR, and TCRdb's table has in-frame clones only and misses some. Here the sample spans under 200,000 clones, just under 85% being singletons. Sequencing input: peripheral blood. Receptors were obtained from a woman older than 75 with COVID-19, enrolled during active disease.

Note on this clone: An end of the junction does not agree with germline; a read error may underlie this. The V gene is TRBV19, the J gene TRBJ2-1, with 10 positions matching TRBD2. The CDR3 runs to 15 residues. Germline V gene sequence: CDR1 LNHDA, CDR2 SQIVND (reference sequence). DNA for the CDR3: TGTGCCAGTAGTATAAGCGGGAGGGCCTATAATGAGCAGTTCTTC. Amino acids: CASSISGRAYNEQFF. Full variable domain (missing parts from reference TRBV19 and TRBJ2-1): DGGITQSPKYLFRKEGQNVTLSCEQNLNHDAMYWYRQDPGQGLRLIYYSQIVNDFQKGDIAEGYSVSREKKESFPLTVTSAQKNPTAFYLCASSISGRAYNEQFFGPGTRLTVL.

V usage is TRBV24-1 and J usage is TRBJ2-3; 7 bases fit TRBD2. V was clipped by 9 bases and J by 0 bases; unmatched bases: 5. CDR3 length: 14 amino acids. Germline CDR1 KGHDR, CDR2 SFDVKD. Here the CDR3 reads CATAGRSSTDTQYF. Here the CDR3 DNA reads TGTGCCACCGCCGGGAGGTCTAGCACAGATACGCAGTATTTT.